This T cell receptor (beta chain) was recovered during a study of shared clonotypes between healthy human individuals (dated by TCRdb to the early 2020s). Broadly, across the study: A few men and two women, aged 18 to 49 years, made up the cohort. For each donor, CD4 naive and CD4 memory were each run on three plates, CD8 naive on two plates, and CD8 memory on one plate. The study deeply sequenced blood TCR repertoires of about five healthy adults to estimate repertoire size and the extent of clonotype sharing between individuals. To increase sequencing depth and limit assay-specific biases, TCR repertoire library preparation and sequencing were carried out by different laboratories using diverse techniques. Each donor's leukapheresis produced roughly between about 0.9 and 9.5 billion PBMCs.

Broad study findings and their caveats: Because the study included a small number of donors, the genetic and exposure-history diversity represented was limited. Sampling was limited to blood, and TCR repertoires in tissue likely differ from TCR repertoires in blood. Across four donors, about 5% of naive CD4, around 3.5% of naive CD8, approximately 2.5% of memory CD4, and approximately 0.4% of memory CD8 clonotypes were shared. Estimated clonotype richness was generally larger for naive than for memory subsets. Rarefaction of sorted-subset datasets indicated incomplete sequencing despite the large sequencing depth. Based on pairwise subsampling, the degree of clonotype sharing among donors was expected to be affected by sequencing depth. Compared with non-shared clonotypes, clonotypes shared by all four sorted-subset donors had higher generation probabilities.

Concerning this clone itself: Its antigen is unknown. A read error may account for a junction end that differs from germline.

CDR3 length: 17 amino acids, cysteine to phenylalanine. Solely the CDR3 DNA is kept, with 51 bases framed from the first base. The CDR1 and CDR2 encoded by the germline V gene are SNHLY and FYNNEI. Using the deep immunoSEQ assay, TCR CDR3 regions were amplified from genomic DNA by multiplex PCR. Extracted genomic DNA from each cell subset was distributed evenly across all wells of several immunoSEQ 96-well plates, and each plate was treated as a replicate. For sorted subsets, about 200 ng genomic DNA, equal to tens of thousands of T cell genomes, was loaded into each replicate PCR. Purified libraries were quantified with a Qubit 3.0 fluorometer, sized on a Bioanalyzer 2100, and re-quantified with the KAPA Library Quantification kit. Every immunoSEQ 96-well plate was sequenced on a dedicated single-read 150-cycle Illumina NextSeq 550 flow cell. In the authors' own workflow: Because the immunoSEQ output included only junctional sequences and no quality scores, the filtering could not be the same as the filtering used for full-length reads. To assign V/J genes and CDR3, sequences were annotated using PyIR, a Python wrapper for IgBLAST v1.9, with IMGT germline references. Any read was removed if the V/J assignment was weak (E-value above 1e-6), the CDR3 was missing, or the read contained stop codons, out-of-frame junctions, or ambiguous translated residues. V3J clonotypes were defined by identical inferred V gene, J gene, and CDR3 amino acid sequence. Percentage overlap between repertoires was computed as shared unique clonotypes divided by the size of the smaller repertoire. Three approaches were used to assess repertoire richness: RTK rarefaction, the Chao1 estimator, and Recon v2.1 estimates of unobserved clonotypes. Generation probabilities were computed with OLGA for all TCRbeta clonotypes obtained by the gDNA method from a few donors. Imported from immuneACCESS, the table was reduced by TCRdb to in-frame sequences with V and J called. These copies leave out some clones; in studies compared against another copy, an unresolved V gene accounts for under half, and the cause of the remainder is not known. D and trimming come from the DNA, and the V and J calls and clone size come from that table. This sample holds about 2.4 million clones; approximately 94% were observed only once. The ten largest account for more than 0.35% of the sample.

Healthy HIV-negative adults with no recently reported acute infections or vaccinations were included as donors. Every donor was a Caucasian adult living in Nashville, Tennessee, USA. CD4+ T cells were enriched by magnetic negative selection; naive cells were then positively selected on CD45RA, and the negative fraction formed the memory subset. Blood was collected by leukapheresis, and PBMCs were isolated by Ficoll-Histopaque density gradient centrifugation and then cryopreserved in liquid nitrogen vapor phase. Analytical flow cytometry was used to check the purity and quantity of every magnetically sorted T cell population. Each sorted fraction had its genomic DNA isolated and then quantified by UV absorbance on a Nanodrop 2000c.

Sequencing input: naive CD4+ T cells from PBMCs. This specimen's cell subset or site label, interpreted: CD45RA+ positively selected. The source of this sequence is a man aged 18 to 35 in good health. Some clones in this sample may be carry-over from other donors' samples. Recombination joined TRBV2 with TRBJ2-1, and 11 junction bases match TRBD2. CDR3 region: CASSEGRGTSGYNEQFF. The DNA sequence is as follows: TGTGCCAGCAGCGAAGGGAGGGGGACTAGCGGCTACAATGAGCAGTTCTTC.